The following is a T cell receptor beta chain sequence with its context. This clonotype was detected a few times. Its specific antigen is unknown. No quality values exist for individual bases; no much larger clone is one base distant. CDR1 and CDR2, looked up from the germline V gene (reference sequence), are MNHEY and SMNVEV. V is trimmed back by 6 bases and J by 5 bases, and the junction contains 8 bases that no gene match accounts for. The CDR3 sequence holds 14 residues, the cysteine and phenylalanine included. Just CDR3 DNA is preserved here, 42 bases in frame from base 1. Libraries were built with RT-PCR. The instrument was a NextSeq 550. Starting from the raw public reads, TCRdb applied fastp trimming at Q25, assembled clones with MiXCR and retained in-frame beta chains. Here each entry gathers all rows of one CDR3 protein and keeps the most common genes and DNA. For this sample the table gives roughly 880,000 distinct CDR3 sequences, of which 18% were detected only once. Under 6.5% of the sample is held by the ten biggest clonotypes.

The record originates from a study of patients and donors after allogeneic stem cell transplantation (dated by TCRdb to 2020 to 2022). The origin of this receptor is a human donor who was either an allogeneic HSCT recipient or a stem cell or donor lymphocyte infusion donor (not recorded which). It is not recorded whose cells these are; they may come from a transplant donor. Recombination connected TRBV27 to TRBJ1-2; 8 bases in the middle match TRBD1. Specimen: blood, either unsorted or a sorted T cell fraction (not recorded which). This receptor carries the CDR3 CASSGDRSRYGYTF. The DNA reads as follows: TGTGCCAGCAGCGGGGACAGGAGTAGGTATGGCTACACCTTC.